Each of the 24 T cell receptor beta chains below was sequenced from the same sample in a study of human T cells and chemical hapten exposure. TCRdb itself ran the RACE reads through MiXCR, one entry per CDR3 protein. The table records 300,000 to 400,000 distinct CDR3 sequences, 5.1% of them present only once. Time point meaning: pre-sensitization, week 0. Treatment meaning: therapeutic diphenylcyclopropenone sensitization with weekly scalp DPC. The sequenced sample was whole blood, obtained in connection with sensitization to the hapten diphenylcyclopropenone (DPC). These TCRs come from a woman aged 50 to 60 with alopecia areata. Some clones in this sample may be carry-over from other donors' samples.

This clonotype was counted ten times or more. The V call is TRBV5-8, the J call TRBJ1-4; no clear D. The CDR3 runs 14 residues. Germline V CDR1 and CDR2: SGHTS, YDEGEE. Trimming shortened V by 6 bases and J by 2 bases, and 11 bases separated the two germline ends. DNA for the CDR3: TGTGCCAGCAAGAATGGAGTCACTAATGAAAAACTGTTTTTT. Protein product: CASKNGVTNEKLFF.

V gene TRBV25-1 combines with J gene TRBJ2-7; 14 nucleotides align to TRBD2. Germline assignment: CDR1 MGHDK and CDR2 SYGVNS. This CDR3 has 18 residues. V lost 4 bases and J lost 7; bases outside the gene matches: 15. CDR3 region: CASSGGLAGGPNFREQYF. The DNA for the CDR3 is TGTGCCAGCAGTGGAGGACTAGCGGGAGGACCGAATTTCCGAGAGCAGTACTTC.

The sample holds many counts of this clonotype. The J gene is TRBJ2-3, the V gene TRBV4-3; D possibly corresponds to TRBD1 (6 bases). Germline assignment: CDR1 LGHNA and CDR2 YSLEER. The V and J ends lost 7 bases and 1 base respectively, with 12 bases between them. CDR3 length: 14 residues. CDR3: CASNEGVGTDTQYF. The CDR3 DNA reads TGCGCCAGCAACGAGGGGGTGGGCACAGATACGCAGTATTTT.

The chain is built from TRBV20-1 and TRBJ1-2; tentatively, D is TRBD1 (6 bases). The CDR3 has 14 amino acids. Trimming pared 0 bases from V and 3 bases from J, leaving 11 bases between. The V gene's germline CDR1 is DFQATT and CDR2 SNEGSKA (reference sequence). CDR3 sequence (DNA): TGCAGTGCTAGAGATGAGGGGGTAGACTATGGCTACACCTTC. It specifies CSARDEGVDYGYTF.

This chain uses TRBV10-3 with TRBJ2-5; perhaps TRBD2 as D (7 bases). V dropped 4 bases and J dropped 0 bases, with 18 bases sitting between them. Per germline, CDR1 ENHRY and CDR2 SYGVKD. This CDR3 is built from 17 residues. The CDR3 protein is CAISGEKRGGNQETQYF. Written as DNA, the CDR3 is TGTGCCATCAGTGGTGAAAAGAGGGGGGGAAACCAAGAGACCCAGTACTTC.

The V and J genes are TRBV12-3 or TRBV12-4 and TRBJ1-5; possibly TRBD1 for D (5 bases). This CDR3 contains 14 residues. The V and J ends lost 8 bases and 3 bases respectively, with 14 bases between them. DNA of the CDR3: TGTGCCAGCTCCCCGGACACCCACAATCAGCCCCAGCATTTT. Its protein product is CASSPDTHNQPQHF.

This clonotype was seen repeatedly, ten times or more. V is TRBV7-8 and J is TRBJ1-1, with a weak D call TRBD1 (6 bases). V was cut by 5 bases and J by 4 bases, with 11 bases left in between. The CDR3 runs 13 residues. Germline CDR1 and CDR2: SGHVS and FQNEAQ. The CDR3 spells CASSPTGSTEAFF. CDR3 bases: TGTGCCAGCAGCCCAACAGGGTCCACTGAAGCTTTCTTT.

This clonotype was detected only a few times. This chain uses TRBV29-1 with TRBJ2-1; the D call may be TRBD1 or TRBD2 (6 bases each). Germline values: CDR1 SQVTM, CDR2 ANQGSEA. The CDR3 sequence is 13 residues long. The V end was cut by 5 bases, the J end by 1 base, with 9 bases between. The CDR3 coding sequence is TGCAGCGTTAAGGGGGGATCCTACAATGAGCAGTTCTTC. It translates to CSVKGGSYNEQFF.

This clonotype was seen repeatedly, ten times or more. This rearrangement joins TRBV6-5 to TRBJ1-5, with 9 bases aligning to TRBD1. This CDR3 spans 13 amino acids. Germline CDR1 and CDR2: MNHEY and SVGAGI. After removal of 8 bases from V and 6 bases from J, the junction contained 5 bases not matched to a gene. DNA of the CDR3: TGTGCCAGCTCAGGGACAGGGCGTCAGCCCCAGCATTTT. Protein sequence: CASSGTGRQPQHF.

This clonotype was seen a few times. The chain uses TRBV5-1 and TRBJ2-3; TRBD2 agrees at 8 bases. CDR1 SGHRS and CDR2 YFSETQ come from the germline V gene. The CDR3 is 15 residues long. The trim removed 2 bases at V and 6 bases at J, leaving 8 bases unmatched. CDR3 loop: CASSLLADFTDTQYF. The CDR3 nucleotides read TGCGCCAGCAGCTTACTAGCGGATTTCACGGATACGCAGTATTTT.

This clonotype was counted a few times. The chain links TRBV11-2 to TRBJ2-3, with no clear D. CDR1 is SGHAT and CDR2 is FQNNGV in the germline V gene. The CDR3 spans 14 residues. V was cut by 5 bases and J by 6 bases, with 15 bases left in between. CDR3 nucleotide sequence: TGTGCCAGCAGCCCCATCTCTTCTGCTGATACGCAGTATTTT. This gives the protein CASSPISSADTQYF.

The genes are TRBV14 and TRBJ2-5, with D possibly being TRBD2 (6 bases). This CDR3 is 15 amino acids long. Germline lookup yields CDR1 SGHDN and CDR2 FVKESK. V lost 4 bases, J lost 2 bases, and 14 bases lay in between. Here the CDR3 DNA reads TGTGCCAGCAGCCCGGGACTGTTTTTACAAGAGACCCAGTACTTC. Encoded protein: CASSPGLFLQETQYF.

The sample holds many counts of this clonotype. The chain has TRBV3-1 and TRBJ2-3; D may match TRBD1 or TRBD2 (5 bases each). Germline V gene sequence: CDR1 LGHDT, CDR2 YNNKEL (reference sequence). The CDR3 covers 16 residues. V lost 3 bases, J lost 4 bases, and 17 bases lay in between. CDR3 in amino acids: CASSHSGTKRSDTQYF. In DNA, the CDR3 is TGTGCCAGCAGCCATTCCGGGACCAAACGTTCAGATACGCAGTATTTT.

In this sample, this clonotype turned up many times. This rearrangement joins TRBV2 to TRBJ2-3; D gene unclear. Trimming removed 4 bases at V and 2 bases at J, with 7 bases between. Germline V lookup: CDR1 SNHLY, CDR2 FYNNEI. The CDR3 covers 13 residues. In DNA, the CDR3 is TGTGCCAGCAGTGTGACGGACACAGATACGCAGTATTTT. Translating it yields CASSVTDTDTQYF.

This clonotype was observed many times. This chain uses TRBV10-3 with TRBJ1-6; D is unresolved. Germline V CDR1 and CDR2: ENHRY, SYGVKD. CDR3 length: 14 residues. V shed 8 bases and J shed 0 bases, with 8 bases lying between them. The CDR3 bases are TGTGCCATCCAGAGGAGCTCCTATAATTCACCCCTCCACTTT. Its translation: CAIQRSSYNSPLHF.

The chain employs TRBV12-3 or TRBV12-4 and TRBJ1-6; 11 bases fit TRBD1. J gave up 9 bases and V 5 bases, and 3 bases lay outside the gene matches. This CDR3 spans 14 amino acids. Written as DNA, the CDR3 is TGTGCCAGCAGTGGACAGGGGGCAGGTTCACCCCTCCACTTT. Its protein is CASSGQGAGSPLHF.

This clonotype was recorded at least ten times. The chain carries TRBV5-1 and TRBJ1-5, with 7 positions matching TRBD1. The CDR3 is made up of 14 amino acids. V lost 4 bases, J lost 9 bases, and 10 bases stayed unmatched. Germline V gene lookup returns CDR1 SGHRS and CDR2 YFSETQ. The CDR3 here is CASSLGQQVSPQHF. The CDR3, as DNA: TGCGCCAGCAGCCTGGGACAGCAGGTCTCGCCCCAGCATTTT.

This clonotype was recorded at least ten times. The chain links TRBV29-1 to TRBJ1-1; no reliable D call. Trimming removed 6 bases from V and 4 bases from J, with 9 bases in between. CDR1 SQVTM and CDR2 ANQGSEA come from the germline V gene. The CDR3 runs to 11 residues. CDR3 bases: TGCAGCGTGGGCCGCACCACTGAAGCTTTCTTT. It codes for CSVGRTTEAFF.

This clonotype appeared many times. The chain combines TRBV28 with TRBJ2-1; D uncertain. V was shortened by 1 base and J by 6 bases, with 1 base between the two germline ends. This CDR3 comprises 11 residues. Germline assignment: CDR1 MDHEN and CDR2 SYDVKM. The CDR3 sequence: CASSLSNEQFF. The CDR3 nucleotides are TGTGCCAGCAGTTTATCCAATGAGCAGTTCTTC.

V is TRBV4-3 and J is TRBJ2-7; 9 positions match TRBD1. CDR1 LGHNA and CDR2 YSLEER come from the germline V gene. With 1 base clipped from V and 4 bases from J, the junction kept 5 bases outside the gene matches. This CDR3 region has 15 residues. CDR3 loop: CASSQGPGQGYEQYF. Here the CDR3 DNA reads TGCGCCAGCAGCCAAGGTCCGGGACAGGGTTACGAGCAGTACTTC.

Only a few counts were recorded for this clonotype. The CDR3 is CASSDILGQGAGNEQFF. As DNA, the CDR3 is TGTGCCAGCAGTGACATTCTGGGACAGGGGGCTGGGAATGAGCAGTTCTTC. The chain is built from TRBV6-1 and TRBJ2-1, with 12 positions matching TRBD1. The germline gives CDR1 MNHNS, CDR2 SASEGT. V was pared by 3 bases and J by 7 bases, with 10 bases of the junction left unmatched. The CDR3 consists of 17 residues.

The chain carries TRBV7-2 and TRBJ1-5; a weak D match, TRBD1 (6 bases). Germline CDR1 SGHTA, CDR2 FQGNSA. Deletions cut 5 bases from V and 0 bases from J, with 11 bases between. The CDR3 has 15 residues. In DNA form, the CDR3 reads TGTGCCAGCAGCACGACAGGCTTTAGCAATCAGCCCCAGCATTTT. Its protein is CASSTTGFSNQPQHF.

This clonotype was picked up a small number of times. The V and J genes are TRBV7-2 and TRBJ1-1; D uncertain. Trimming cost V 3 bases and J 7 bases, with 15 bases left between them. The CDR3 runs to 14 residues. Germline CDR1 and CDR2: SGHTA and FQGNSA. The CDR3 DNA sequence: TGTGCCAGCAGCTTGGGCCGCCACAGCGGTGAAGCTTTCTTT. This sequence encodes CASSLGRHSGEAFF.

The chain uses TRBV5-1 and TRBJ1-5; no clear D gene. There are 14 residues in the CDR3. V lost 4 bases and J lost 6, with 14 bases in between. Germline-derived CDR1 and CDR2 are SGHRS and YFSETQ. As DNA, the CDR3 is TGCGCCAGCAGCCCGGAGATTGGTGGTCAGCCCCAGCATTTT. Its translation is CASSPEIGGQPQHF. The complete variable domain, with remaining parts taken from reference TRBV5-1 and TRBJ1-5, reads KAGVTQTPRYLIKTRGQQVTLSCSPISGHRSVSWYQQTPGQGLQFLFEYFSETQRNKGNFPGRFSGRQFSNSRSEMNVSTLELGDSALYLCASSPEIGGQPQHFGDGTRLSIL.